This TCR beta chain was obtained from a study of T cell responses to AZD1222 COVID-19 vaccine. With respect to this clone: Its cognate antigen is unknown.

Study results and limitations: Seropositive AZD1222 recipients at baseline numbered only 6 or 7. Targets within unmutated variant regions were reportedly found for nearly half of spike-specific TCRs.

The CDR3 has 18 residues. The ends lost 3 bases at V and 4 bases at J; junction bases unmatched: 13. The germline V gene encodes CDR1 SGHVS and CDR2 FQNEAQ. Clones were read by immunoSEQ multiplex PCR, and TCRdb kept only the in-frame ones, dropping some. The sample lists fewer than 200,000 clones; around nine tenths were seen once. This clonotype was sampled from an adult who received the AZD1222 COVID-19 vaccine. V is TRBV7-8 and J is TRBJ2-3; the match to TRBD1 covers 10 bases. Specimen: peripheral blood, collected 28 days after the second AZD1222 dose. For the CDR3, the DNA is TGTGCCAGCAGCTTGATAGTGTTACCGGGACAGGGGCCAGATACGCAGTATTTT. Translated, it gives CASSLIVLPGQGPDTQYF.